This section outlines one TCR beta chain sequence together with its context. Its antigen is unknown. The sample originates from a study of blood T cells in healthy people across ages. Findings and caveats of the study: Roughly linear declines in TCR beta diversity per million T cells occurred with age.

Trimming pared 5 bases from V and 14 bases from J, leaving 16 bases between. The CDR3 has 13 residues. CDR1 and CDR2 (germline): MNHNY, SVGAGI (reference sequence). Ranging in age from roughly 6 to 100, the donors were healthy Caucasian individuals from Russia. The extraction recovered at least 5 micrograms of total RNA per sample. For the second PCR, which ran for roughly 6 to 12 cycles, a sample-barcoded 5' primer and a J-beta primer mix were used. One entry per CDR3 protein, called by TCRdb with MiXCR from the 5' RACE reads. The sample yields 550,000 to 600,000 distinct CDR3 sequences, around 48% seen once.

Sequenced sample: blood. The V and J genes are TRBV6-6 and TRBJ1-6; D possibly corresponds to TRBD1 (5 bases). The TCR originated in a man aged 80 or over in good health. The CDR3 region is CASSLGPGRALHF. CDR3 DNA sequence: TGTGCCAGCAGTCTGGGACCGGGGAGGGCCCTCCACTTT.